This T cell receptor beta chain was retrieved from a study of shared clonotypes between healthy human individuals. Study conclusions and caveats: In several donors, about 5% of naive CD4 clonotypes appeared in common.

V lost 4 bases and J 0 bases, leaving 10 bases between the germline ends. This CDR3 contains 14 residues. Looked up from germline, CDR1 is SGHRS and CDR2 is YFSETQ. Some 30,000 T cell genomes (approximately 0.2 ug DNA) went into each sorted-subset replicate. Profiled with immunoSEQ multiplex PCR; TCRdb holds only in-frame clones, not every one. This table has 2,500,000 or so clones, roughly 90% appearing once. To note about this clone: Antigen: not known. The identical CDR3 is also encoded by other nucleotide sequences in the sample.

This chain connects TRBV5-1 to TRBJ1-1; a weak D match, TRBD1 (6 bases). Material for sequencing was naive CD4+ T cells from PBMCs. Subset noted: CD45RA+ positively selected. The TCR sequence derives from a man in his late teens or twenties in good health. Some clones in this sample may be carry-over from other donors' samples. The CDR3 loop reads CASSTGTLNTEAFF. The CDR3 DNA reads as TGCGCCAGCAGCACCGGGACATTGAACACTGAAGCTTTCTTT.